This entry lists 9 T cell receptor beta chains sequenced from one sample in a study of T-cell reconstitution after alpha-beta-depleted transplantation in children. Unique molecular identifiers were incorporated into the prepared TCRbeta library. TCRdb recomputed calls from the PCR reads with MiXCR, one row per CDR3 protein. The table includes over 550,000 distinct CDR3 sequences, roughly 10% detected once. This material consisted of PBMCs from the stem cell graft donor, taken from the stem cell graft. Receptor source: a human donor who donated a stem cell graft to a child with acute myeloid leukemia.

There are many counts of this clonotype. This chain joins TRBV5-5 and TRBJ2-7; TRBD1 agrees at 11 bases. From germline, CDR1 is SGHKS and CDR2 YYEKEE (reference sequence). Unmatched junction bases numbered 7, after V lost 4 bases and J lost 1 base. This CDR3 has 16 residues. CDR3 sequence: CASSVSGTGGSYEQYF. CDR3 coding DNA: TGTGCCAGCAGCGTTTCCGGGACAGGGGGTTCCTACGAGCAGTACTTC.

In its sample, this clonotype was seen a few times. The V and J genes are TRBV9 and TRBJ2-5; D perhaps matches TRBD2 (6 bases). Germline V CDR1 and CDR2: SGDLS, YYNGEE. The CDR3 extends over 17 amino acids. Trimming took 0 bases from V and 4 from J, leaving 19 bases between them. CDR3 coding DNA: TGTGCCAGCAGCGTAGACTCATCCGCCGGGAGCCGAGAGACCCAGTACTTC. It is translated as CASSVDSSAGSRETQYF.

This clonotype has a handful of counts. The CDR3 nucleotides are TGCGCCAGCAGTTTTGGCGAGTCCGCGGGAAACACCATATATTTT. Its protein is CASSFGESAGNTIYF. This rearrangement joins TRBV5-1 to TRBJ1-3; D remains unclear. The CDR3 spans 15 residues. Germline V gene sequence: CDR1 SGHRS, CDR2 YFSETQ. V lost 5 bases to trimming and J lost 4 bases, with 16 bases between them. The variable domain in full, with the rest retrieved from reference TRBV5-1 and TRBJ1-3, is KAGVTQTPRYLIKTRGQQVTLSCSPISGHRSVSWYQQTPGQGLQFLFEYFSETQRNKGNFPGRFSGRQFSNSRSEMNVSTLELGDSALYLCASSFGESAGNTIYFGEGSWLTVV.

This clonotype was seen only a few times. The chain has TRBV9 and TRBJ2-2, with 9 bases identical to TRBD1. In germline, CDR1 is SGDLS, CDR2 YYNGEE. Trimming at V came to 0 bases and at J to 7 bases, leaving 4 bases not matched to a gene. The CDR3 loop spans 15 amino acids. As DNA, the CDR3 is TGTGCCAGCAGCGTAGGGGACAGGGCAAACGGGGAGCTGTTTTTT. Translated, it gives CASSVGDRANGELFF.

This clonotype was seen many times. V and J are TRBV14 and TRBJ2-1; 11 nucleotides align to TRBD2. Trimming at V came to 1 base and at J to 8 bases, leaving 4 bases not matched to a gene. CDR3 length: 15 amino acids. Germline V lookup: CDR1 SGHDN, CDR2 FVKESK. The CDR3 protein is CASSQGLAGGHEQFF. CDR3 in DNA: TGTGCCAGCAGCCAAGGCCTAGCGGGAGGACATGAGCAGTTCTTC.

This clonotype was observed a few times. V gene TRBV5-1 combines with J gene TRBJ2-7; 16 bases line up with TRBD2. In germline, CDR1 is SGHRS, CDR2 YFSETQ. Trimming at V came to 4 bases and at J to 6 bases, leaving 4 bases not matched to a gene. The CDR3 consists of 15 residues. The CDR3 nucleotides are TGCGCCAGCAGCGAGGGACTAGCGGGAGGGGGCGAGCAGTACTTC. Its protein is CASSEGLAGGGEQYF.

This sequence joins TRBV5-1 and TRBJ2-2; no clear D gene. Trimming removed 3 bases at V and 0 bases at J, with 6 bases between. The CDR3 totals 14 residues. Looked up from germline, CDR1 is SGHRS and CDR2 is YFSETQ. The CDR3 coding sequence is TGCGCCAGCAGCTCTACTACGAACACCGGGGAGCTGTTTTTT. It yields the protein CASSSTTNTGELFF.

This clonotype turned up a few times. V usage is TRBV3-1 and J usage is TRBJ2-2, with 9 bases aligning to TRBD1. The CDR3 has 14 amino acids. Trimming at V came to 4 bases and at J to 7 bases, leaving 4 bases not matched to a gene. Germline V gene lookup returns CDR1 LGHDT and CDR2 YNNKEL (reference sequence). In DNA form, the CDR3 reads TGTGCCAGCAGCCTACAGGGGGCGGGCGGGGAGCTGTTTTTT. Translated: CASSLQGAGGELFF. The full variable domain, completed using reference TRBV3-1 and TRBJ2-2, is DTAVSQTPKYLVTQMGNDKSIKCEQNLGHDTMYWYKQDSKKFLKIMFSYNNKELIINETVPNRFSPKSPDKAHLNLHINSLELGDSAVYFCASSLQGAGGELFFGEGSRLTVL.

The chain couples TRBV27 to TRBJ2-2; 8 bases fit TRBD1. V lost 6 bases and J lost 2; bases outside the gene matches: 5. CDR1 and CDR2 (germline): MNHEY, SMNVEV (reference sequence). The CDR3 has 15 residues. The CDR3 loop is CASRKGQVNTGELFF. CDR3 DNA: TGTGCCAGCAGGAAGGGACAGGTTAACACCGGGGAGCTGTTTTTT.